This is a list of T cell receptor beta chains from one sample in a study of CD8 T cells in Susac syndrome. TCRdb analysed the immunoSEQ multiplex PCR reads with MiXCR anew, one entry per CDR3 protein. The sample carries roughly 50,000 distinct CDR3 sequences, roughly 93% recorded once. Material: CD8+ T cells from PBMCs. The receptor source for this set is a human donor in good health. CDR3s include the opening cysteine and the closing phenylalanine or tryptophan. D genes are given only for firm matches. Rows give clone size only sometimes, using once, few, many, or a class for an expanded clone.

j_call clone_size v_call d_call cdr3_aa cdr3_nt
TRBJ2-7 NA TRBV9 NA CASSAEESSYEQYF TGTGCCAGCAGCGCGGAAGAGAGCTCCTACGAGCAGTACTTC
TRBJ2-1 NA TRBV4-1 NA CASSQDWGIEQFF TGCGCCAGCAGCCAAGATTGGGGTATTGAGCAGTTCTTC
TRBJ2-6 few TRBV29-1 TRBD1 CSVAQGAISGANVLTF TGCAGCGTTGCCCAGGGGGCTATCTCTGGGGCCAACGTCCTGACTTTC
TRBJ2-7 NA TRBV6-6 TRBD2 CASSSAGNTYEQYF TGTGCCAGCAGTTCAGCGGGAAACACCTACGAGCAGTACTTC
TRBJ2-7 NA TRBV7-9 TRBD1 CASSLALGQGFYEQYF TGTGCCAGCAGCTTAGCGCTGGGACAGGGTTTTTACGAGCAGTACTTC
TRBJ1-1 once TRBV28 NA CASSLNGGYTEAFF TGTGCCAGCAGTTTAAATGGGGGCTACACTGAAGCTTTCTTT
TRBJ2-1 NA TRBV2 NA CASSEAAGLSYNEQFF TGTGCCAGCAGTGAAGCTGCGGGGCTTTCCTACAATGAGCAGTTCTTC
TRBJ1-2 NA TRBV6-6 NA CASSLEGLGRGYTF TGTGCCAGCAGCCTAGAGGGACTCGGACGTGGCTACACCTTC
TRBJ1-2 NA TRBV5-1 NA CASSEPSYGYTF TGCGCCAGCAGCGAACCGTCGTATGGCTACACCTTC
TRBJ2-3 NA TRBV28 TRBD1 CASRTVTGQGFTDTQYF TGTGCCAGCAGAACTGTGACGGGACAGGGGTTCACAGATACGCAGTATTTT
TRBJ2-1 NA TRBV7-7 NA CASSLGSGTKQFF TGTGCCAGCAGCTTAGGTTCCGGGACAAAGCAGTTCTTC
TRBJ2-1 NA TRBV28 TRBD1 CASSFTPLDRDGEGEQFF TGTGCCAGCAGTTTCACCCCCCTCGACAGGGACGGGGAAGGTGAGCAGTTCTTC
TRBJ2-7 NA TRBV20-1 NA CSAPGTRSSYEQYF TGCAGTGCTCCCGGGACTCGTAGCTCCTACGAGCAGTACTTC
TRBJ2-7 NA TRBV2 TRBD1 CASTTDRGRSYEQYF TGTGCCAGCACCACCGACAGGGGGCGCTCCTACGAGCAGTACTTC
TRBJ1-2 NA TRBV6-6 TRBD1 CATWGQAGYTF TGTGCCACATGGGGACAGGCTGGCTACACCTTC
TRBJ1-5 NA TRBV19 NA CASSMNNAQKHQPQHF TGTGCCAGTAGTATGAACAACGCACAGAAGCATCAGCCCCAGCATTTT
TRBJ2-2 NA TRBV5-4 TRBD2 CASSFMGLAGGRSGELFF TGTGCCAGCAGCTTCATGGGACTAGCGGGAGGCCGGTCCGGGGAGCTGTTTTTT
TRBJ2-1 NA TRBV9 NA CASSVGGPPYNEQFF TGTGCCAGCAGCGTAGGGGGACCGCCCTACAATGAGCAGTTCTTC
TRBJ1-1 NA TRBV19 NA CASSIDGVLTEAFF TGTGCCAGTAGTATAGATGGCGTGCTAACTGAAGCTTTCTTT
TRBJ2-1 once TRBV5-1 NA CASSATSPNWYEQFF TGCGCCAGCAGCGCCACTAGCCCGAATTGGTATGAGCAGTTCTTC
TRBJ2-1 NA TRBV24-1 NA CATSDRGPYNEQFF TGTGCCACCAGTGATAGGGGCCCTTACAATGAGCAGTTCTTC
TRBJ1-2 NA TRBV7-9 TRBD1 CASTVTGAQDGYTF TGTGCCAGCACCGTGACAGGGGCGCAGGATGGCTACACCTTC
TRBJ2-1 NA TRBV30 TRBD1 CAWSRRTGDVNEQFF TGTGCCTGGAGTCGACGGACAGGGGATGTAAATGAGCAGTTCTTC
TRBJ1-4 NA TRBV5-1 TRBD1 CASSSGQGYEKLFF TGCGCCAGCAGTTCCGGACAGGGATACGAAAAACTGTTTTTT
TRBJ2-7 few TRBV7-9 NA CASSFRTDEQYF TGTGCCAGCAGCTTTAGGACCGACGAGCAGTACTTC
TRBJ2-2 NA TRBV7-6 TRBD1 CASSRTGGAPGELFF TGTGCCAGCAGCCGTACAGGGGGCGCGCCCGGGGAGCTGTTTTTT
TRBJ2-1 NA TRBV7-2 NA CASSGSVSYNEQFF TGTGCCAGCAGCGGTTCCGTCTCCTACAATGAGCAGTTCTTC
TRBJ2-1 NA TRBV27 NA CASSLSGSGANEQFF TGTGCCAGCAGTTTGTCAGGGTCCGGGGCCAATGAGCAGTTCTTC
TRBJ2-7 NA TRBV5-4 NA CATEGGDPREQYF TGTGCCACGGAAGGGGGAGACCCCCGCGAGCAGTACTTC
TRBJ2-1 NA TRBV29-1 TRBD2 CSVRGLAGEGSYNEQFF TGCAGCGTACGGGGACTAGCGGGAGAGGGATCCTACAATGAGCAGTTCTTC